Listed here are 2 T cell receptor beta chains from one sample, sequenced in a study of memory CD4+ T cells and cytomegalovirus serostatus. Here immunoSEQ multiplex PCR was the method, and the copy in TCRdb shows in-frame clones only, minus some. The data show about 100,000 clones, under 90% seen once. The sort gate was single viable CD3+CD4+CD8-CD45RO+ cells for memory CD4+ T cells. Sequenced material: memory CD4+ T cells from blood. The receptors originated from an adult in good health and CMV-seropositive.

The V gene is TRBV5-1, the J gene TRBJ2-7, with 10 bases identical to TRBD1. The CDR3 contains 14 residues. CDR1 and CDR2 from the germline V gene are SGHRS and YFSETQ. V lost 6 bases, J lost 3 bases, and 6 bases stayed unmatched. The CDR3 nucleotides read TGCGCCAGCACCGCCGGGACAGGGGTCTACGAGCAGTACTTC. Its translation: CASTAGTGVYEQYF.

The chain employs TRBV2 and TRBJ1-3; D gene ambiguous. Trimming shortened V by 3 bases and J by 6 bases, and 9 bases separated the two germline ends. CDR1 is SNHLY, CDR2 FYNNEI, per germline. The CDR3 contains 13 residues. The CDR3 nucleotides read TGTGCCAGCAGTGAGGGTCGGGAAAACACCATATATTTT. Protein: CASSEGRENTIYF.